This T cell receptor beta chain was identified in a study of T cell responses to AZD1222 COVID-19 vaccine. The V and J ends lost 4 bases and 4 bases, in that order; junction bases with no gene match: 5. The CDR3 is 14 residues long. Germline V lookup: CDR1 SEHNR, CDR2 FQNEAQ (reference sequence). Here immunoSEQ multiplex PCR was the method, and the copy in TCRdb shows in-frame clones only, minus some. Of about 97,000 clones listed, roughly 91% are singletons. The specimen was peripheral blood, collected on day 0 of AZD1222 vaccination. The gene calls are TRBV7-9 and TRBJ2-5, with 8 nucleotides matching TRBD1. This clonotype originated in an adult in good health. CDR3 in DNA: TGTGCCAGCAGCTCAAGCGGACAGGGAGAGACCCAGTACTTC. It translates to CASSSSGQGETQYF.